This is a list of T cell receptor beta chains from one sample in a study of blood T cell repertoires in COVID-19. The protocol was immunoSEQ multiplex PCR, while the TCRdb copy is restricted to in-frame clones and leaves out a portion. The sample holds approximately 300,000 clones, 92% seen once. Material for sequencing was PBMCs or T cells enriched from blood (not recorded which). These receptors all come from a young woman who had recovered from COVID-19. Both conserved end residues are part of each CDR3. The D gene is left open where the match is weak.

D gene	V gene	J gene	CDR3 DNA	CDR3 protein
TRBD1	TRBV7-8	TRBJ1-1	TGTGCCAGCAGCTCACCCCCTTCGACAGGGGAAATGAACACTGAAGCTTTCTTT	CASSSPPSTGEMNTEAFF
NA	TRBV7-2	TRBJ2-3	TGTGCCAGCAGCTTAGATCCCCGCGGGGGCCCCCCAGATACGCAGTATTTT	CASSLDPRGGPPDTQYF
NA	TRBV10-2	TRBJ2-5	TGCGCCAGCAGTGACTCGGGCGGGTCTCAAGAGACCCAGTACTTC	CASSDSGGSQETQYF
NA	TRBV19	TRBJ1-1	TGTGCCAGTAGTATCCAGTTGAACACTGAAGCTTTCTTT	CASSIQLNTEAFF
NA	TRBV6-5	TRBJ1-2	TGTGCCAGCGTAACAGGGCCCGCTAACTATGGCTACACCTTC	CASVTGPANYGYTF
TRBD2	TRBV13	TRBJ2-7	TGTGCCAGCAGCCAAGCCGGGACTAGCGGGGGGTTTATAGCCGAGCAGTACTTC	CASSQAGTSGGFIAEQYF
NA	TRBV9	TRBJ2-1	TGTGCCAGCAGCTTCCTACCACGTTTGGATGAGCAGTTCTTC	CASSFLPRLDEQFF
NA	TRBV11-3	TRBJ1-3	TGTGCCAGCAGCTTGGGGCACTCTGGAAACACCATATATTTT	CASSLGHSGNTIYF
TRBD2	TRBV7-2	TRBJ2-3	TGTGCCAGCACTAGCGGGGTTGGTTATACGCAGTATTTT	CASTSGVGYTQYF
TRBD1	TRBV7-6	TRBJ1-1	TGTGCCAGCAGCATCGGACAGGGAACTGAAGCTTTCTTT	CASSIGQGTEAFF
NA	TRBV7-9	TRBJ2-1	TGTGCCAGCAGCTTAGCTAACTACAATGAGCAGTTCTTC	CASSLANYNEQFF
TRBD1	TRBV19	TRBJ1-3	TGTGCCAGTAGCCTCCCCAGGGGGGACACCATATATTTT	CASSLPRGDTIYF
TRBD1	TRBV28	TRBJ1-1	TGTGCCAGCAGTCCCCCGACAGGGCCTGAAGCTTTCTTT	CASSPPTGPEAFF
TRBD1	TRBV19	TRBJ2-5	TGTGCCAGTAGTATGTTCAGGGGACAGCTACAAGAGACCCAGTACTTC	CASSMFRGQLQETQYF
NA	TRBV24-1	TRBJ1-5	TGTGCCACCAGTGATTGGGGACACAAGAATAGCAATCAGCCCCAGCATTTT	CATSDWGHKNSNQPQHF
NA	TRBV5-4	TRBJ2-7	TGTGCCAGCGGGACTGCCTACGAGCAGTACTTC	CASGTAYEQYF
NA	TRBV6-5	TRBJ1-1	TGTGCCAGCAGTTACGCGGGGGGGAAGTCTGAAGCTTTCTTT	CASSYAGGKSEAFF
NA	TRBV28	TRBJ2-1	TGTGCCAGCAGTCCGCATCCGACCCGGGGTAATGAGCAGTTCTTC	CASSPHPTRGNEQFF
NA	TRBV6-5	TRBJ2-7	TGTGCCAGCCTTGACGGGAGCTCCTACGAGCAGTACTTC	CASLDGSSYEQYF
TRBD1	TRBV28	TRBJ1-2	TGTGCCAGCAGTGGGGACAGGGGTCTTCTCTATGGCTACACCTTC	CASSGDRGLLYGYTF